The 17 T cell receptor beta chains listed next were all sequenced from one sample in a study of T cells in Graves' hyperthyroidism and ophthalmopathy. What was amplified from RNA transcripts were TCR beta CDR3 regions. Researchers ran a first-round RT-PCR on the TCR CDR3 using the HTBI primer set. In TCRdb, the multiplex PCR reads were re-called with MiXCR into one record per CDR3 protein. The sample yields some 500,000 distinct CDR3 sequences, around an eighth seen once. The sample comprised blood. Source of these receptors: a woman younger than 30 with Graves' hyperthyroidism.

Many counts were recorded for this clonotype. V is TRBV3-1 and J is TRBJ1-2; TRBD1 matches at 7 bases. CDR1 and CDR2 from the germline V gene are LGHDT and YNNKEL (reference sequence). Trimming cost V 1 base and J 6 bases; bases outside gene matches: 11. The CDR3 sequence is 16 residues long. The CDR3 sequence: CASSQVLKLQGDGYTF. CDR3 in DNA: TGTGCCAGCAGCCAAGTGCTAAAACTCCAGGGGGATGGCTACACCTTC. The full variable domain, in which reference TRBV3-1 and TRBJ1-2 provide the parts outside the CDR3, is DTAVSQTPKYLVTQMGNDKSIKCEQNLGHDTMYWYKQDSKKFLKIMFSYNNKELIINETVPNRFSPKSPDKAHLNLHINSLELGDSAVYFCASSQVLKLQGDGYTFGSGTRLTVV.

This clonotype was counted at least ten times. The rearrangement joins TRBV5-6 to TRBJ2-1; 8 bases are shared with TRBD2. This CDR3 has 16 residues. CDR1 is SGHDT, CDR2 YYEEEE, per germline. V shed 4 bases and J 4 bases; nucleotides not matched to a gene: 10. The CDR3 region has the DNA TGTGCCAGCAGCGAACTCCTAGCGGGCTTTTACAATGAGCAGTTCTTC. Translating gives CASSELLAGFYNEQFF.

The sample holds a few counts of this clonotype. The gene calls are TRBV6-1 and TRBJ2-1; possible D gene TRBD2, 5 bases. The CDR3 is made up of 15 amino acids. Looked up from germline, CDR1 is MNHNS and CDR2 is SASEGT. Between the trimmed V and J ends, which lost 2 bases and 5 bases, there was a span of 13 bases. The CDR3 nucleotides are TGTGCCAGCAGTGAAACCTACTCGGGAAACAATGAGCAGTTCTTC. Its protein product is CASSETYSGNNEQFF.

V and J are TRBV12-3 or TRBV12-4 and TRBJ2-7, with TRBD1 as a possible D gene (5 bases). V lost 6 bases and J 5 bases, leaving 17 bases between the germline ends. The CDR3 sequence is 14 residues long. In DNA, the CDR3 is TGTGCCAGCAGCGTAGAAGGCAGGGCCCACGAGCAGTACTTC. This encodes CASSVEGRAHEQYF.

This clonotype was seen ten or more times. As DNA, the CDR3 is TGTGCCAGCAGTTTGAGGCGGGGGTCCTACAATGAGCAGTTCTTC. Its translation: CASSLRRGSYNEQFF. This chain uses TRBV12-3 or TRBV12-4 with TRBJ2-1; TRBD2 agrees at 7 bases. The V gene end was trimmed by 3 bases and the J gene end by 1 base; junction bases not matched to a gene: 3. This CDR3 has 15 amino acids.

This clonotype came up a few times. This chain connects TRBV27 to TRBJ2-7; D is perhaps TRBD2 (5 bases). Germline V gene data show CDR1 as MNHEY and CDR2 as SMNVEV (reference sequence). Trimming pared 6 bases from V and 6 bases from J, leaving 15 bases between. The CDR3 has 13 amino acids. DNA of the CDR3: TGTGCCAGCAGAAGAAACCGGGATCTCGAGCAGTACGTC. As protein: CASRRNRDLEQYV.

Ten or more counts support this clonotype. The CDR3 here is CASSLEGGGSNQPQHF. CDR3 nucleotides: TGTGCCAGCAGTTTAGAGGGAGGGGGCTCAAATCAGCCCCAGCATTTT. The rearrangement uses TRBV12-3 or TRBV12-4 and TRBJ1-5; 7 bases are a match to TRBD1. This CDR3 contains 16 residues. V lost 1 base to trimming and J lost 4 bases; unmatched junction nucleotides: 7.

This rearrangement joins TRBV5-6 to TRBJ2-7; D ambiguous. Germline assignment: CDR1 SGHDT and CDR2 YYEEEE. The CDR3 is 12 amino acids. V was pared by 2 bases and J by 9 bases, with 12 bases between. CDR3 nucleotide sequence: TGTGCCAGCAGCTTAGGTCGTGTTGGGCAGTACTTC. The encoded protein is CASSLGRVGQYF.

This clonotype was detected a few times. A clone one base away is much larger, so this may be a read error. The J gene is TRBJ1-1, the V gene TRBV12-3 or TRBV12-4, with TRBD1 matching over 8 bases. The CDR3 has 14 residues. The CDR3 reads CASRPGQGGTEASF. The CDR3 DNA is TGTGCCAGCAGACCCGGACAGGGAGGCACTGAAGCTTCCTTT.

The table lists this clonotype with many counts. The chain links TRBV28 to TRBJ2-4; 7 bases match TRBD1. V lost 2 bases, J lost 3 bases, and 10 bases stayed unmatched. The germline gives CDR1 MDHEN, CDR2 SYDVKM. The length of the CDR3 is 17 residues. DNA for the CDR3: TGTGCCAGCAGTTTAGTAAAACAGGGGTTGATCAAAAACATTCAGTACTTC. Translating gives CASSLVKQGLIKNIQYF.

This sequence joins TRBV9 and TRBJ2-3; D is possibly TRBD1 (6 bases). The CDR3 is 17 residues long. Germline loops: CDR1 SGDLS, CDR2 YYNGEE. Trimming left V 0 bases short and J 4 bases short, with 18 bases between. The CDR3 bases are TGTGCCAGCAGCGTAGCAATTTGGCAGGGGAGTTCAGATACGCAGTATTTT. The encoded protein is CASSVAIWQGSSDTQYF.

This clonotype was recorded many times. This chain's CDR3 is CASSQRPPPNTEAFF. The CDR3 region has the DNA TGTGCCAGCAGCCAACGACCTCCACCGAACACTGAAGCTTTCTTT. The chain is built from TRBV3-1 and TRBJ1-1; unclear D gene. This CDR3 is 15 amino acids long. Looked up from germline, CDR1 is LGHDT and CDR2 is YNNKEL (reference sequence). Trimming stripped 2 bases from V and 1 base from J, with 11 bases between.

This clonotype occurred many times. The chain combines TRBV30 with TRBJ2-4, with a possible D match to TRBD1 (5 bases). Per germline, CDR1 GTSNPN and CDR2 SVGIG (reference sequence). The CDR3 has 12 residues. V gave up 2 bases and J gave up 7 bases, with 9 bases separating them. The CDR3 loop reads CAWSPRVNIQYF. CDR3 nucleotides: TGTGCCTGGAGTCCCAGGGTCAACATTCAGTACTTC.

This clonotype has at least ten counts. The V and J genes are TRBV6-1 and TRBJ1-1, with 7 bases lining up with TRBD1. The length of the CDR3 is 14 residues. The germline V gene encodes CDR1 MNHNS and CDR2 SASEGT. After removal of 5 bases from V and 4 bases from J, the junction contained 7 bases not matched to a gene. CDR3 sequence reads: CASSTGRGGTEAFF. CDR3 DNA sequence: TGTGCCAGCAGTACAGGCAGGGGGGGCACTGAAGCTTTCTTT.

This clonotype appeared many times. The rearrangement uses TRBV19 and TRBJ2-3; D not resolved. This CDR3 comprises 12 residues. V shed 1 base and J shed 5 bases, with 4 bases lying between them. CDR1 LNHDA and CDR2 SQIVND come from the germline V gene (reference sequence). CDR3: CASSIGLDTQYF. CDR3 in DNA: TGTGCCAGTAGTATAGGGCTAGATACGCAGTATTTT.

This clonotype appeared many times. V usage is TRBV3-1 and J usage is TRBJ2-2; D is perhaps TRBD1 or TRBD2 (6 bases each). Germline values: CDR1 LGHDT, CDR2 YNNKEL (reference sequence). This CDR3 spans 19 amino acids. The V gene lost 0 bases and the J gene lost 6 bases, with 23 bases spanning the gap. For the CDR3, the DNA is TGTGCCAGCAGCCAAGATACAGCGACTAGACGAACAGGGCCCGGGGAGCTGTTTTTT. Its translation: CASSQDTATRRTGPGELFF.

In its sample, this clonotype was seen many times. CDR3 bases: TGCGCCAGCTCCCTAGAAGGCAAAGAGACCCAGTACTTC. It codes for CASSLEGKETQYF. V usage is TRBV5-1 and J usage is TRBJ2-5; D gene uncertain. Germline lookup yields CDR1 SGHRS and CDR2 YFSETQ. This CDR3 spans 13 amino acids. With 7 bases removed from V and 3 bases from J, the gap between germline ends came to 13 bases.